This T cell receptor (beta chain) was observed in a study of control samples from healthy donors and cancer patients. Germline CDR1 is DFQATT and CDR2 is SNEGSKA (reference sequence). The CDR3 covers 9 residues. The assay was immunoSEQ multiplex PCR, and TCRdb's table has in-frame clones only and misses some. This table holds some 120,000 clones, 70% to 90% found once. The rearrangement links TRBV20-1 to TRBJ2-3; TRBD1 aligns across 7 bases. The TCR sequence derives from a man in his 60s in good health. The sample comprised blood. This chain's CDR3 is CVDRDTQYF. The CDR3 coding sequence is TGCGTGGACAGGGATACGCAGTATTTT.